Given below is one TCR beta chain in context. Its specificity is unknown. The CDR3 is 13 residues long. Trimming at V came to 4 bases and at J to 3 bases, leaving 3 bases not matched to a gene. Germline V gene data show CDR1 as SQVTM and CDR2 as ANQGSEA. 60 Vbeta and 13 Jbeta primers were used in PCR. Produced via immunoSEQ multiplex PCR; TCRdb's table is partial and in-frame only. In the table there are about 94,000 clones, around four fifths of which are singletons. All donors participated as healthy donors of bone marrow. These data belong to a study of cytomegalovirus exposure and HLA in healthy donors. Broader study findings: In an earlier analysis, in under 700 donors, most V segments appeared productive either ~87% or ~30% of the time. In a later analysis, more than 15,000 TCR beta sequences were associated with HLA alleles at 0.05 false discovery rate. Most CMV-associated TCR beta chains were later found to appear HLA-restricted.

The rearrangement joins TRBV29-1 to TRBJ2-4; 7 nucleotides line up with TRBD2. Sequencing was carried out using PBMCs. The TCR comes from a man aged 35 to 55 in good health and CMV-seropositive. CDR3 region: CSVARDYKNIQYF. CDR3 coding DNA: TGCAGCGTTGCCCGGGACTACAAAAACATTCAGTACTTC.